These 27 T cell receptor beta chains came from one sample sequenced in a study of T cells in Graves' hyperthyroidism and ophthalmopathy (dated by TCRdb to between 2017 and 2020). Library method: multiplex PCR. Data came from an Illumina HiSeq 2000. Amplification of TCR beta CDR3 regions was carried out from RNA transcripts. For the first round of RT-PCR on the TCR CDR3, the HTBI primer set was used together with the Qiagen OneStep RT-PCR kit. The raw public data were reprocessed by TCRdb itself: fastp quality trimming at Q25, MiXCR clonotype calling, in-frame beta chains only. For every CDR3 protein sequence, its rows merge into one entry that carries the most common genes and DNA. The sample profile shows about 570,000 distinct CDR3 sequences; more than 45% of them were found once. The ten largest clonotypes hold around 17% of the sample. The sample comprised peripheral blood or thyroid tissue (not recorded which). These receptors were collected from an adult woman with Graves' disease, either hyperthyroidism or ophthalmopathy (not recorded which).

The rearrangement uses TRBV20-1 and TRBJ1-5, with 8 bases that match TRBD1. The CDR3 consists of 16 residues. Per the germline V gene, CDR1 is DFQATT and CDR2 is SNEGSKA (reference sequence). Germline trimming cut 4 bases from V and 4 bases from J; bases unmatched to any gene: 12. The CDR3 is CSAKPSDRGGNQPQHF. CDR3 nucleotide sequence: TGCAGTGCTAAGCCCTCCGACAGGGGCGGTAATCAGCCCCAGCATTTT.

Remarks on this clonotype: It may be a read error: a sequence one base away is much more abundant. The rearrangement links TRBV7-8 to TRBJ2-7, with D hard to call. The CDR3 length is 18 residues. V was pared by 1 base and J by 0 bases, with 19 bases between. The germline gives CDR1 SGHVS, CDR2 FQNEAQ. This CDR3 reads CASSLGAHPSTSSYEQYF. CDR3 coding DNA: TGTGCCAGCAGCTTAGGGGCACATCCTTCTACGAGCTCCTACGAGCAGTACTTC.

The chain has TRBV29-1 and TRBJ1-4, with TRBD1 matching 8 bases. The germline gives CDR1 SQVTM, CDR2 ANQGSEA. V lost 8 bases to trimming and J lost 8 bases; unmatched junction nucleotides: 10. This CDR3 comprises 13 residues. The CDR3 DNA is TGCAGCTCGGTAGCCCGGGACAGGGAAAAACTGTTTTTT. Protein sequence: CSSVARDREKLFF.

The chain employs TRBV2 and TRBJ2-7; 7 bases align to TRBD2. V shed 2 bases and J 9 bases; nucleotides not matched to a gene: 10. This CDR3 contains 14 residues. Germline V gene lookup returns CDR1 SNHLY and CDR2 FYNNEI. DNA for the CDR3: TGTGCCAGCAGTGAAAGCGGGGTTCACGGGGCGCAGTACTTC. This gives the protein CASSESGVHGAQYF.

V and J are TRBV15 and TRBJ2-5, with D hard to call. Germline values: CDR1 LNHNV, CDR2 YYDKDF (reference sequence). CDR3 length: 12 residues. V lost 2 bases to trimming and J lost 6 bases, with 7 bases between them. DNA for the CDR3: TGTGCCACCAGCAGAATCCGGCAGACCCAGTACTTC. Amino acid sequence: CATSRIRQTQYF.

Ten or more counts support this clonotype. The chain has TRBV11-2 and TRBJ2-5; 10 positions match TRBD2. The germline V gene encodes CDR1 SGHAT and CDR2 FQNNGV. Trimming cost V 2 bases and J 1 base; bases outside gene matches: 7. The CDR3 spans 17 residues. The CDR3 loop reads CASSLRLAGTAQETQYF. Written as DNA, the CDR3 is TGTGCCAGCAGCTTACGACTAGCGGGCACAGCCCAAGAGACCCAGTACTTC.

Worth noting for this clonotype: Because it lacks the conserved phenylalanine or tryptophan at the end, this CDR3 is likely a read error. The DNA is left out, because the CDR3 cannot be placed on it with certainty; the CDR3 is given as TCRdb lists it. The chain combines TRBV12-3 or TRBV12-4 with TRBJ1-1. The CDR3 has 8 amino acids, counting both end residues. CDR3 sequence: CASSGVLY.

V is TRBV11-2 and J is TRBJ2-5, with D possibly TRBD1 on 5 matching bases. CDR1 is SGHAT and CDR2 is FQNNGV in the germline V gene. The CDR3 has 14 residues. With 5 bases removed from V and 2 bases from J, the gap between germline ends came to 12 bases. CDR3 sequence reads: CASSLRQIQETQYF. DNA of the CDR3: TGTGCCAGCAGCCTCCGACAGATACAAGAGACCCAGTACTTC.

The V gene is TRBV15, the J gene TRBJ2-7; 11 bases line up with TRBD2. Germline CDR1 and CDR2: LNHNV and YYDKDF (reference sequence). The CDR3 is 18 residues long. With V trimmed by 5 bases and J by 0 bases, 12 bases remained unmatched. CDR3: CATSGPPGLAVHSYEQYF. CDR3 bases: TGTGCCACCAGCGGCCCGCCGGGACTAGCGGTACACTCCTACGAGCAGTACTTC.

Ten or more counts support this clonotype. V gene TRBV5-1 combines with J gene TRBJ1-5; D unresolved. CDR3 size: 10 residues. Trimming took 6 bases from V and 5 from J, leaving 3 bases between them. Germline V gives CDR1 SGHRS, CDR2 YFSETQ. The CDR3 nucleotides are TGCGCCAGCACTTATCAGCCCCAGCATTTT. Translating gives CASTYQPQHF.

This clonotype has at least ten counts. The chain recombines TRBV5-1 with TRBJ1-5; weak D call: TRBD1 (6 bases). The germline V gene encodes CDR1 SGHRS and CDR2 YFSETQ. With 2 bases removed from V and 0 bases from J, the gap between germline ends came to 9 bases. The CDR3 loop spans 15 amino acids. The CDR3, as DNA: TGCGCCAGCAGCTTAGGGGGAAATAGCAATCAGCCCCAGCATTTT. It translates to CASSLGGNSNQPQHF.

The rearrangement uses TRBV10-1 and TRBJ1-1, with D maybe TRBD1 (5 bases). The V gene's germline CDR1 is WNHNN and CDR2 SYGVQD (reference sequence). V was clipped by 1 base and J by 5 bases, with 17 bases between them. This CDR3 is 16 amino acids long. The CDR3, as DNA: TGCGCCAGCAGTGAGTTTAGGTCCCGGGGGATTACTGAAGCTTTCTTT. Its translation is CASSEFRSRGITEAFF.

This clonotype was recorded once. Just one base apart from a much larger clone, this may be a read error. This chain connects TRBV5-1 to TRBJ2-2, with TRBD2 identical over 7 bases. J was trimmed by 0 bases and V by 3 bases; bases with no gene match: 5. This CDR3 has 16 residues. The germline V gene has CDR1 SGHRS and CDR2 YFSETQ. The CDR3 bases are TGCGCCAGCAGCTCATTAAGCGGGACGAACACCGGGGAGCTGTTTTTT. It translates to CASSSLSGTNTGELFF.

Regarding this clonotype: Relative to the germline gene, one junction end is altered; a read error may explain this. This chain's CDR3 is CASSSGFNEQFF. Written as DNA, the CDR3 is TGTGCCAGTAGTAGCGGGTTCAATGAGCAGTTCTTC. The chain joins TRBV4-1 to TRBJ2-1; 7 bases align to TRBD2. CDR1 is MGHRA and CDR2 is YSYEKL in the germline V gene. The CDR3 is made up of 12 amino acids.

This clonotype has ten or more counts. The V call is TRBV4-1, the J call TRBJ1-4; 7 bases align to TRBD1. The CDR3 spans 14 residues. Germline CDR1 reads MGHRA; CDR2 reads YSYEKL. With V trimmed by 4 bases and J by 7 bases, 6 bases remained unmatched. CDR3 bases: TGCGCCAGCAGCCCATACAGGGGTGGTGAAAAACTGTTTTTT. Translated, it gives CASSPYRGGEKLFF.

The rearrangement uses TRBV12-3 or TRBV12-4 and TRBJ2-3; D possibly corresponds to TRBD2 (5 bases). The CDR3 is 15 amino acids. With 2 bases removed from V and 2 bases from J, the gap between germline ends came to 11 bases. CDR3 residues: CASSLRSGYTDTQYF. The CDR3 DNA sequence: TGTGCCAGCAGTTTACGATCGGGGTACACAGATACGCAGTATTTT.

V and J are TRBV15 and TRBJ2-7; TRBD1 is a possible D gene (5 bases). CDR1 and CDR2 from the germline V gene are LNHNV and YYDKDF (reference sequence). This CDR3 has 14 residues. Trimming pared 3 bases from V and 3 bases from J, leaving 12 bases between. The CDR3 nucleotides read TGTGCCACCAGCAGCGTGACAGCATACTACGAGCAGTACTTC. Translated, it gives CATSSVTAYYEQYF.

The V and J genes are TRBV7-8 and TRBJ2-5; TRBD1 aligns across 7 bases. CDR1 SGHVS and CDR2 FQNEAQ come from the germline V gene. The CDR3 is 15 amino acids. V lost 6 bases and J lost 2; bases outside the gene matches: 9. The CDR3 region has the DNA TGTGCCAGCAGTAACACAGGGGTTGTGCAAGAGACCCAGTACTTC. Its protein is CASSNTGVVQETQYF.

This clonotype was detected ten times or more. This chain links TRBV6-5 with TRBJ2-7; D not resolved. The V and J ends lost 6 bases and 0 bases respectively, with 12 bases between them. Germline-derived CDR1 and CDR2 are MNHEY and SVGAGI. CDR3 length equals 14 residues. This chain's CDR3 is CASRLTTPSYEQYF. Written as DNA, the CDR3 is TGTGCCAGCAGACTAACAACGCCCTCCTACGAGCAGTACTTC.

The rearrangement uses TRBV30 and TRBJ1-5; D ambiguous. From germline, CDR1 is GTSNPN and CDR2 SVGIG (reference sequence). The CDR3 consists of 13 residues. V dropped 2 bases and J dropped 9 bases, with 14 bases sitting between them. The chain's CDR3 is CAWSLLGDRPQHF. DNA of the CDR3: TGTGCCTGGAGTCTTTTAGGAGATCGGCCCCAGCATTTT.

The table lists this clonotype with a few counts. The chain couples TRBV7-9 to TRBJ1-1; no reliable D call. V was trimmed by 1 base and J by 5 bases, leaving 11 bases between them. The CDR3 has 14 residues. From germline, CDR1 is SEHNR and CDR2 FQNEAQ (reference sequence). In DNA form, the CDR3 reads TGTGCCAGCAGCTTAGAGGGCTCCGGGACTGAAGCTTTCTTT. Translating it yields CASSLEGSGTEAFF.

Only one count was recorded for this clonotype. One end of the junction is discordant with germline, which a read error may explain. The chain couples TRBV5-1 to TRBJ1-1, with 12 bases aligning to TRBD1. The CDR3 contains 16 residues. The germline CDR1 and CDR2 sequences are SGHRS and YFSETQ. CDR3 in DNA: TGCGCCAGCAGCTATGGGACAGGGGGCTTAAGCACTGGAGCTTTCTTT. Protein product: CASSYGTGGLSTGAFF.

CDR3 amino acids: CASSADKTTTNEKLFF. The CDR3 DNA is TGTGCCAGCAGCGCGGACAAGACTACAACTAATGAAAAACTGTTTTTT. This chain uses TRBV7-9 with TRBJ1-4, with a tentative D call TRBD1 (5 bases). Between the trimmed V and J ends, which lost 5 bases and 0 bases, there was a span of 13 bases. Germline V gene data show CDR1 as SEHNR and CDR2 as FQNEAQ (reference sequence). This CDR3 is built from 16 residues.

In this sample, this clonotype turned up once. This CDR3 is missing its conserved last phenylalanine or tryptophan, likely due to a read error. The DNA is left out, because the CDR3 cannot be placed on it with certainty; the CDR3 is given as TCRdb lists it. The genes are TRBV6-6 and TRBJ1-2. The germline V gene has CDR1 MNHNY and CDR2 SVGAGI (reference sequence). The CDR3 spans 10 amino acids, including both terminal residues. Here the CDR3 reads CASLRTGYSY.

This chain links TRBV29-1 with TRBJ2-7, with 8 bases lining up with TRBD1. Germline V lookup: CDR1 SQVTM, CDR2 ANQGSEA. The J segment lost 6 bases and the V segment lost 1 base, leaving 5 bases of the junction unmatched. The CDR3 is made up of 13 amino acids. CDR3 in amino acids: CSVEGGTGGEQYF. Written as DNA, the CDR3 is TGCAGCGTTGAAGGGGGAACAGGGGGCGAGCAGTACTTC.

The chain links TRBV7-2 to TRBJ1-4; D might be TRBD1 (5 bases). The CDR3 is 15 residues long. The V end lost 4 bases, the J end lost 4 bases, and 13 bases lay between the germline ends. CDR1 and CDR2 from the germline V gene are SGHTA and FQGNSA. The CDR3 DNA reads as TGTGCCAGCAGCTCGACCGGGGCCTATAATGAAAAACTGTTTTTT. Protein sequence: CASSSTGAYNEKLFF.

V usage is TRBV12-3 or TRBV12-4 and J usage is TRBJ2-6; D unclear. This CDR3 spans 16 amino acids. The V gene lost 7 bases and the J gene lost 1 base, with 14 bases spanning the gap. CDR3 region: CASTLRSMSGANVLTF. CDR3 DNA: TGTGCCAGCACCTTGAGGTCGATGTCTGGGGCCAACGTCCTGACTTTC.